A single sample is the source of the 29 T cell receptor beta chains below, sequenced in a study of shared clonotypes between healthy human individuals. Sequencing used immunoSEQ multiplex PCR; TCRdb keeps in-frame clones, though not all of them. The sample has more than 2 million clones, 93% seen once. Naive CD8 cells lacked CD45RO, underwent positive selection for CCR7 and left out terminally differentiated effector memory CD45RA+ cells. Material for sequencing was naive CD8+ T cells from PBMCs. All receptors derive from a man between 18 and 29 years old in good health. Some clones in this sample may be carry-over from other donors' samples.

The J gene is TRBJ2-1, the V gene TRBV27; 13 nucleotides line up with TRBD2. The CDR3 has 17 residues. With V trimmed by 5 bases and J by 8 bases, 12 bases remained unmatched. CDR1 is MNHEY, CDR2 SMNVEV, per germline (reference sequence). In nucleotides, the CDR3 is TGTGCCAGCAGTCCCCCCGCCCGGACTAGCGGGAGCCATGAGCAGTTCTTC. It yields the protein CASSPPARTSGSHEQFF.

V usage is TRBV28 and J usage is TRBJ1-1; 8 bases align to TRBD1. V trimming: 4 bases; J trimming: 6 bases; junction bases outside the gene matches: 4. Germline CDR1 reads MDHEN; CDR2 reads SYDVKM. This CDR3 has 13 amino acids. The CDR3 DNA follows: TGTGCCAGCAGTTGGGGACAGGTCGCTGAAGCTTTCTTT. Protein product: CASSWGQVAEAFF.

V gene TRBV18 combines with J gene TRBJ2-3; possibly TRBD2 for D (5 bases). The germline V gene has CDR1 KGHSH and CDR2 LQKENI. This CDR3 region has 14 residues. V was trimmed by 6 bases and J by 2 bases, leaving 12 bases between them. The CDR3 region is CASSPSGFTDTQYF. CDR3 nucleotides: TGTGCCAGCTCCCCCTCGGGGTTCACAGATACGCAGTATTTT.

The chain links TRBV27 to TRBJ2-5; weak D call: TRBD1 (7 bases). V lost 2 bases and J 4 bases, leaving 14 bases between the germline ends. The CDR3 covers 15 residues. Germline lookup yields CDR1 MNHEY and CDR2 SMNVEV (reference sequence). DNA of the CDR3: TGTGCCAGCAGTTTAGGAGTCAGGGGGGCAGAGACCCAGTACTTC. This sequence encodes CASSLGVRGAETQYF.

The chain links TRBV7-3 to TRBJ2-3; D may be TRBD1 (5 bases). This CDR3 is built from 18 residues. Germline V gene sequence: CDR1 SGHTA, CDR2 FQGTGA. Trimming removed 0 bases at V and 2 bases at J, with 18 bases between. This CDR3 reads CASSLTDGQGSPTDTQYF. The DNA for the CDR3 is TGTGCCAGCAGCTTAACAGACGGCCAGGGATCCCCCACAGATACGCAGTATTTT.

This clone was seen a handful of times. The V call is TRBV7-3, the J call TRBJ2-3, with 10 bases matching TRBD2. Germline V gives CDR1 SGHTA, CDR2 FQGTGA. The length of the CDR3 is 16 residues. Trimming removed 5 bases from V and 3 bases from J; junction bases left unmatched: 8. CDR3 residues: CASSELAGGRTDTQYF. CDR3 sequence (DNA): TGTGCCAGCAGCGAATTAGCGGGAGGTCGAACAGATACGCAGTATTTT. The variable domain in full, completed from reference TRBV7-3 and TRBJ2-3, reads GAGVSQTPSNKVTEKGKYVELRCDPISGHTALYWYRQSLGQGPEFLIYFQGTGAADDSGLPNDRFFAVRPEGSVSTLKIQRTERGDSAVYLCASSELAGGRTDTQYFGPGTRLTVL.

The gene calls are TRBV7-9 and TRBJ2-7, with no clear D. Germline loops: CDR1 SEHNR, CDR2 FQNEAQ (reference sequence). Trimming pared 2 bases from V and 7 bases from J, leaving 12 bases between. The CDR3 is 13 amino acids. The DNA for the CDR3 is TGTGCCAGCAGCTTACCCCTCCTGGGAGAGCAGTACTTC. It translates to CASSLPLLGEQYF.

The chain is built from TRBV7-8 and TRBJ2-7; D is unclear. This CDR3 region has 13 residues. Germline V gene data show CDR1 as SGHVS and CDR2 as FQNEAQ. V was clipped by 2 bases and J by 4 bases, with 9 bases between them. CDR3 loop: CASSLSNAYEQYF. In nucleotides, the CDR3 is TGTGCCAGCAGCTTATCAAACGCATACGAGCAGTACTTC.

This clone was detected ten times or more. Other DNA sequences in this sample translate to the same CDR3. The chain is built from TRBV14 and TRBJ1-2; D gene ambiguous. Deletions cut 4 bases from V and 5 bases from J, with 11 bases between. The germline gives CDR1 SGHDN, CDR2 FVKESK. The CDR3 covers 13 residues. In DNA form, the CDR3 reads TGTGCCAGCAGCCCAGAGGACCGTTATGGCTACACCTTC. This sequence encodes CASSPEDRYGYTF.

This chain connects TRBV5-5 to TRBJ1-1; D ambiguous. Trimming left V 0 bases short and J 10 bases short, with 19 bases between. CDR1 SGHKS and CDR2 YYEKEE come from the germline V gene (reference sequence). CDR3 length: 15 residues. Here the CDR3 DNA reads TGTGCCAGCAGCTTGGCAGAACGGACCTTTCCTGGAGCTTTCTTT. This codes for CASSLAERTFPGAFF.

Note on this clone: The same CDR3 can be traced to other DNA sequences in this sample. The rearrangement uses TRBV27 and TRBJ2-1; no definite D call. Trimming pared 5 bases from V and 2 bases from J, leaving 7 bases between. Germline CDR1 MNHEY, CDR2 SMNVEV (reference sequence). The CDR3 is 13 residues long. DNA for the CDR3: TGTGCCAGCAGTCCCCCCCCCTACAATGAGCAGTTCTTC. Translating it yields CASSPPPYNEQFF.

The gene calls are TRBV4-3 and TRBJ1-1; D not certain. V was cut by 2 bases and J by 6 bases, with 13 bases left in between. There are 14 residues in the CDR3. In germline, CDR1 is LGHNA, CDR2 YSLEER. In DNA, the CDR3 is TGCGCCAGCAGCCAAAGTGTAAGGGTGGCTGAAGCTTTCTTT. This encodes CASSQSVRVAEAFF.

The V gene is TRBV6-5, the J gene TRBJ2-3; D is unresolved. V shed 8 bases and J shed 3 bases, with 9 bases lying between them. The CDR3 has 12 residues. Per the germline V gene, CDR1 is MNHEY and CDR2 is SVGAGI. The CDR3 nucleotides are TGTGCCAGCGGGGTGGGAACAGATACGCAGTATTTT. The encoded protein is CASGVGTDTQYF.

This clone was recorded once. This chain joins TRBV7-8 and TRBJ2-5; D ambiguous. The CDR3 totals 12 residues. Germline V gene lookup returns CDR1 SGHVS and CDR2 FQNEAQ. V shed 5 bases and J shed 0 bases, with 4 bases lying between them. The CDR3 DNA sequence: TGTGCCAGCAGCCAGTACCAAGAGACCCAGTACTTC. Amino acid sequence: CASSQYQETQYF.

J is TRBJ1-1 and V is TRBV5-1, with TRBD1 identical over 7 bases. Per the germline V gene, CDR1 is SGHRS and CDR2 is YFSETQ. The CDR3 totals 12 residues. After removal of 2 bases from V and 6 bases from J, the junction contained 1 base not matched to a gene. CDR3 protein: CASSFTGAEAFF. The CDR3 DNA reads TGCGCCAGCAGCTTTACAGGGGCTGAAGCTTTCTTT.

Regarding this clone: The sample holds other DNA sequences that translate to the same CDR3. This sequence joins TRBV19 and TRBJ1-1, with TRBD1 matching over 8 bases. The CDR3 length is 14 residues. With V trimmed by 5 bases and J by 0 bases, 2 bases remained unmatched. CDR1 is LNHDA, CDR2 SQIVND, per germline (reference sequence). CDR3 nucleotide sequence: TGTGCCAGTAGTCGGACAGGGCTGAACACTGAAGCTTTCTTT. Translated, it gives CASSRTGLNTEAFF.

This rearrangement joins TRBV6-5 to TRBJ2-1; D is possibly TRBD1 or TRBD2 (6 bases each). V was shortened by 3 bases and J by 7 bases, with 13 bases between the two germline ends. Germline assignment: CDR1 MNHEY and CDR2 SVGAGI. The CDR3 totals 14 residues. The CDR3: CASSYSGGTNEQFF. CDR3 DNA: TGTGCCAGCAGTTATTCGGGCGGGACAAATGAGCAGTTCTTC.

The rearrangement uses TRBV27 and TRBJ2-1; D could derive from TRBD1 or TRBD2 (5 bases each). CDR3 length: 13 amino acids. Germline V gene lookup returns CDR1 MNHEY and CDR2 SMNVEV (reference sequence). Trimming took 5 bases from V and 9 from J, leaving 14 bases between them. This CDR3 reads CASSPLPGTEQFF. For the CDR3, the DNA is TGTGCCAGCAGTCCCTTGCCCGGGACTGAGCAGTTCTTC.

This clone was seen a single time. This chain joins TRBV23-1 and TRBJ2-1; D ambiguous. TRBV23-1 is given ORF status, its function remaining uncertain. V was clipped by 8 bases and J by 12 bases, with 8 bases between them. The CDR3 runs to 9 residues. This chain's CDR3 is CASPVRQFF. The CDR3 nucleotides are TGCGCCAGCCCCGTCCGGCAGTTCTTC.

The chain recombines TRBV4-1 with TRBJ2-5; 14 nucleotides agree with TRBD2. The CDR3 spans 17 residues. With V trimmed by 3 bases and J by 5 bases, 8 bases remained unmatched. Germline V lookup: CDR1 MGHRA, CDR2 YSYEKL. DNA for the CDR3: TGCGCCAGCAGCCAGGAACCGGGACTAGCGGGAGTCGAGACCCAGTACTTC. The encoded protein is CASSQEPGLAGVETQYF.

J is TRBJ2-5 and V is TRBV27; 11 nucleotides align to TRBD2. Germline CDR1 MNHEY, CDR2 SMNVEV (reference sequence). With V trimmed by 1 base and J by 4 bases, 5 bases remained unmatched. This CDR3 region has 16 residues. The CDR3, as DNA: TGTGCCAGCAGTTTATTACGGACTAGCGGGCCAGAGACCCAGTACTTC. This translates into CASSLLRTSGPETQYF.

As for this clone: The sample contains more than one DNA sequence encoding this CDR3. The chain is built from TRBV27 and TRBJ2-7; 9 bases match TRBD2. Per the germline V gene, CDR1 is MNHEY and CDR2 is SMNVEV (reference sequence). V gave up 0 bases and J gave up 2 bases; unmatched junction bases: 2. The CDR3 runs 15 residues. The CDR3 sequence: CASSLSLAGAYEQYF. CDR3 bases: TGTGCCAGCAGTTTATCCTTAGCGGGAGCCTACGAGCAGTACTTC.

The CDR3 protein is CASSSGGGKETQYF. The CDR3, as DNA: TGCGCCAGCAGCTCCGGGGGTGGAAAAGAGACCCAGTACTTC. This chain joins TRBV5-1 and TRBJ2-5, with D perhaps matching TRBD2 (6 bases). The CDR3 totals 14 residues. V was clipped by 3 bases and J by 3 bases, with 12 bases between them. The germline V gene encodes CDR1 SGHRS and CDR2 YFSETQ.

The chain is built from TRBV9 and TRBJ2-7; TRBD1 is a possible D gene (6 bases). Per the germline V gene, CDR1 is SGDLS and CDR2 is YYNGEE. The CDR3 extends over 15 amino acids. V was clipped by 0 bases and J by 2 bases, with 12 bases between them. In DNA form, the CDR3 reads TGTGCCAGCAGCGTAGAGGACAGCAAGACCTACGAGCAGTACTTC. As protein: CASSVEDSKTYEQYF. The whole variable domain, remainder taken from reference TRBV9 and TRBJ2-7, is DSGVTQTPKHLITATGQRVTLRCSPRSGDLSVYWYQQSLDQGLQFLIQYYNGEERAKGNILERFSAQQFPDLHSELNLSSLELGDSALYFCASSVEDSKTYEQYFGPGTRLTVT.

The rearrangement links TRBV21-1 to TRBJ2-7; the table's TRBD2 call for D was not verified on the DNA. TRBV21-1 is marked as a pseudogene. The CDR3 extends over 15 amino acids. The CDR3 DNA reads TGTGCCAGCAGCAAAGATAAGCGGGAGGTAAGCGAGCAGTACTTC. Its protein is CASSKDKREVSEQYF.

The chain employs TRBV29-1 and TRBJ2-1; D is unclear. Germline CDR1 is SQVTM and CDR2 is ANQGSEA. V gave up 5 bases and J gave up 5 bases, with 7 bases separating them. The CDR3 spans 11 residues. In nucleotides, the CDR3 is TGCAGCGTTTCCGGAGACAATGAGCAGTTCTTC. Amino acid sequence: CSVSGDNEQFF.

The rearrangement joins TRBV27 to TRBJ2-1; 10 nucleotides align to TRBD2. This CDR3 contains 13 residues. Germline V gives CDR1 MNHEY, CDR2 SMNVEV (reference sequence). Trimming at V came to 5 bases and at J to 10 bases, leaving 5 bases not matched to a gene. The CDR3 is CASSSGRVGEQFF. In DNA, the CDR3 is TGTGCCAGCAGTAGCGGGAGGGTAGGGGAGCAGTTCTTC.

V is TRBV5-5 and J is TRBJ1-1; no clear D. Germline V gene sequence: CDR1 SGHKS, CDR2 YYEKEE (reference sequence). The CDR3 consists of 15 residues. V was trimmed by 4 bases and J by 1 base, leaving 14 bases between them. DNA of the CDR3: TGTGCCAGCAGCCCAACCCTCGACCCGAACACTGAAGCTTTCTTT. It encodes CASSPTLDPNTEAFF.

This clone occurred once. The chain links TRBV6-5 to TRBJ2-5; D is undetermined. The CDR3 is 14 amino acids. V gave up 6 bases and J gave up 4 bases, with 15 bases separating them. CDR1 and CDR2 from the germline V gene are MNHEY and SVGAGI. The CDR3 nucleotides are TGTGCCAGCAGACGAATGGCCGAGATAGAGACCCAGTACTTC. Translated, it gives CASRRMAEIETQYF.